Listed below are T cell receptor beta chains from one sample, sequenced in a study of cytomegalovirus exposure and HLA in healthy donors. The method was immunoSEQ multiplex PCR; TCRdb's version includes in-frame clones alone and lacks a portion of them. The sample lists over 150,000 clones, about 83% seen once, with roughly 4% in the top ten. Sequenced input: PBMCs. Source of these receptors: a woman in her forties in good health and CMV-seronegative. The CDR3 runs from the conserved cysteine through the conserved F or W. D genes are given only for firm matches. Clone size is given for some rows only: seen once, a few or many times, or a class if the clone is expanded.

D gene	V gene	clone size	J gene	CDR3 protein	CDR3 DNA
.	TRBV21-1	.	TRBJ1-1	CASSVLRARRTEAFF	TGTGCCAGCAGCGTCCTACGGGCCAGGAGGACTGAAGCTTTCTTT
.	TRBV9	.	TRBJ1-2	CASSVDVGFGYTF	TGTGCCAGCAGCGTAGACGTCGGTTTTGGCTACACCTTC
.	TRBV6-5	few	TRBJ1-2	CASSYAGILYGYTF	TGTGCCAGCAGTTACGCAGGTATCCTCTATGGCTACACCTTC
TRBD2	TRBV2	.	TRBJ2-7	CASTLRASGLYEQYF	TGTGCCAGCACCCTCCGGGCTAGCGGGTTGTACGAGCAGTACTTC
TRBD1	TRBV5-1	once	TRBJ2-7	CASSMRQGGEQYF	TGCGCCAGCAGCATGAGACAGGGTGGCGAGCAGTACTTC
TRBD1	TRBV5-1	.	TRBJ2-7	CASSLAGGQGYSYEQYF	TGCGCCAGCAGCTTGGCCGGTGGACAGGGGTATTCCTACGAGCAGTACTTC
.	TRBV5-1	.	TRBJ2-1	CASNNAPRPTYNEQFF	TGCGCCAGCAACAACGCACCTAGGCCCACCTACAATGAGCAGTTCTTC
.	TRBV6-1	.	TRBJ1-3	CASSGLQISHTIYF	TGTGCCAGCAGTGGACTCCAGATTTCACACACCATATATTTT
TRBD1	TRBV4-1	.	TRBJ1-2	CASSQDRGLIYGYTF	TGCGCCAGCAGCCAAGACAGGGGGCTTATCTATGGCTACACCTTC
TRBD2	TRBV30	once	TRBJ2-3	CAWSRGLAGTDTQYF	TGTGCCTGGAGCCGCGGACTAGCCGGCACAGATACGCAGTATTTT
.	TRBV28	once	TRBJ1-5	CASSRFDQPQHF	TGTGCCAGCTCCAGGTTTGATCAGCCCCAGCATTTT
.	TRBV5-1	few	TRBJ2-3	CASSPGTGHPTDTQYF	TGCGCCAGCAGCCCCGGCACGGGACACCCCACAGATACGCAGTATTTT
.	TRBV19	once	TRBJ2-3	CASSIGDSTDTQYF	TGTGCCAGTAGTATTGGAGACAGCACAGATACGCAGTATTTT
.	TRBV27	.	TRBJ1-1	CASSFQGGTEAFF	TGTGCCAGCAGTTTTCAGGGTGGCACTGAAGCTTTCTTT
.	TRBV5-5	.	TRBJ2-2	CASSPETGELFF	TGTGCCAGCAGCCCGGAGACCGGGGAGCTGTTTTTT
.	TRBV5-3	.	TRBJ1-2	CARSLRPNGNYGYTF	TGTGCCAGAAGCTTGCGCCCCAACGGGAACTATGGCTACACCTTC
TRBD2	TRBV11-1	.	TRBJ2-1	CASSFAGGYNEQFF	TGTGCCAGCAGCTTCGCGGGGGGCTACAATGAGCAGTTCTTC
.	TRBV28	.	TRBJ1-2	CASSSFQGSYGYTF	TGTGCCAGCAGTTCGTTCCAGGGCTCCTATGGCTACACCTTC
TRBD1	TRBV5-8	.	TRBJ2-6	CASSPGQGPSGANVLTF	TGTGCCAGCAGCCCGGGACAGGGGCCCTCTGGGGCCAACGTCCTGACTTTC
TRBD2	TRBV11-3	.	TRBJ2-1	CASSSGLVTFNEQFF	TGTGCCAGCAGCTCGGGACTAGTAACGTTCAATGAGCAGTTCTTC
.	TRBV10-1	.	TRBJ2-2	CASSESRGTGELFF	TGCGCCAGCAGTGAGTCGAGGGGGACCGGGGAGCTGTTTTTT
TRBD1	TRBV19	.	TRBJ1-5	CASSKSGGQGDGQPQHF	TGTGCCAGTAGTAAGTCTGGGGGACAGGGTGATGGTCAGCCCCAGCATTTT
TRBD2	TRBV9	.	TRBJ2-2	CASSLTSGGAATGELFF	TGTGCCAGCAGTTTAACTAGCGGGGGGGCGGCCACCGGGGAGCTGTTTTTT
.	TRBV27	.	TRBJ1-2	CASSLDRYNRESYTF	TGTGCCAGCAGTCTCGATAGGTACAACAGGGAGAGCTACACCTTC
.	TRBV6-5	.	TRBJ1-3	CASTDPGFSDTIYF	TGTGCCAGCACCGATCCAGGGTTTTCGGACACCATATATTTT
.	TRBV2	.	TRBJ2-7	CASSTTTYEQYF	TGTGCCAGTTCGACAACCACCTACGAGCAGTACTTC
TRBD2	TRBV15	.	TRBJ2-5	CATSGRLAGGGETQYF	TGTGCCACCAGCGGTCGACTAGCGGGGGGGGGAGAGACCCAGTACTTC
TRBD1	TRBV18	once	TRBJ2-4	CASSPRDRGRSSPIVNIQYF	TGTGCCAGCTCACCAAGGGACAGGGGTCGGAGTTCTCCTATTGTAAACATTCAGTACTTC
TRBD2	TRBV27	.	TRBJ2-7	CASSTRLAGLDEQYF	TGTGCCAGCAGCACCAGACTAGCGGGGTTAGACGAGCAGTACTTC
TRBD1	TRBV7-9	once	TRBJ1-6	CASSAGTGASPLHF	TGTGCCAGCAGCGCCGGGACAGGGGCCTCACCCCTCCACTTT
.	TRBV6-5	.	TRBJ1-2	CASSSEGTTYYGYTF	TGTGCCAGCAGTTCCGAGGGAACAACTTACTATGGCTACACCTTC
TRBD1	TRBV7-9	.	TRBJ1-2	CASSLPDRADYTF	TGTGCCAGCAGCTTACCTGACAGGGCAGACTACACCTTC
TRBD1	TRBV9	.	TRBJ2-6	CASSGGQGSGGANVLTF	TGTGCCAGCAGCGGTGGACAGGGTTCGGGCGGGGCCAACGTCCTGACTTTC
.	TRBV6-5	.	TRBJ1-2	CASSQTGGAIGGYTF	TGTGCCAGCAGTCAGACGGGGGGGGCGATTGGGGGCTACACCTTC
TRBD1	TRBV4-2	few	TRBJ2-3	CASSLTGDPSTDTQYF	TGTGCCAGCAGCCTAACAGGGGACCCTAGCACAGATACGCAGTATTTT
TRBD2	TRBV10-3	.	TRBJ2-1	CAILQLRTSGGSSYNEQFF	TGTGCCATCCTACAACTTCGGACTAGCGGAGGGAGCTCCTACAATGAGCAGTTCTTC
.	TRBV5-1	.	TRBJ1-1	CASSADGGLNTEAFF	TGCGCCAGCAGCGCCGACGGGGGGTTGAACACTGAAGCTTTCTTT
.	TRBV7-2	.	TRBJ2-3	CASSRDSYTDTQYF	TGTGCCAGCAGCCGGGACTCTTACACAGATACGCAGTATTTT
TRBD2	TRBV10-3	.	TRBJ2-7	CAITGTRGAGEQYF	TGTGCCATCACCGGGACTAGGGGGGCGGGGGAGCAGTACTTC
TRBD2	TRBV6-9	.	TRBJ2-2	CASSYVTSGRANTGELFF	TGTGCCAGCAGTTACGTGACTAGCGGGAGGGCCAACACCGGGGAGCTGTTTTTT
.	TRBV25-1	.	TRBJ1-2	CASREDRNYGYTF	TGTGCCAGCAGAGAGGACAGAAACTATGGCTACACCTTC
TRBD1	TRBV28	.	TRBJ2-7	CASSFSGQGGYEQYF	TGTGCCAGCAGTTTTTCGGGACAGGGGGGCTACGAGCAGTACTTC
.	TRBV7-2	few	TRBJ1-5	CASSLARRRDQPQHF	TGTGCCAGCAGCTTAGCCAGAAGGAGGGATCAGCCCCAGCATTTT
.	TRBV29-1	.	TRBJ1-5	CSVGRDSNQPQHF	TGCAGCGTTGGCAGGGATAGCAATCAGCCCCAGCATTTT
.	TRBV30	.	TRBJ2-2	CAWPGSGKVAGELFF	TGTGCCTGGCCAGGGTCCGGCAAGGTGGCCGGGGAGCTGTTTTTT
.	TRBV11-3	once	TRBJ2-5	CASSPQDSITRETQYF	TGTGCCAGCAGCCCCCAGGACAGTATCACAAGGGAGACCCAGTACTTC
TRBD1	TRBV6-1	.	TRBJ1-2	CASSDRTGLYGYTF	TGTGCCAGCAGTGACCGGACAGGGCTCTATGGCTACACCTTC
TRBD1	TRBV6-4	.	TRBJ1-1	CASRDRGGVNTEAFF	TGTGCCAGCCGGGACAGGGGCGGGGTGAACACTGAAGCTTTCTTT
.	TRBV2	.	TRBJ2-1	CASSAEGSNEQFF	TGTGCCAGCAGCGCCGAAGGGAGCAATGAGCAGTTCTTC
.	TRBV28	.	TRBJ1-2	CASSSLLRQIF	TGTGCCAGCAGTTCCCTTTTGAGACAGATTTTC